The 31 T cell receptor beta chains presented below share a single source sample, sequenced in a study of Ad26.COV2.S vaccination and SARS-CoV-2 variants. Documented treatment: over 15 received Ad26.COV2.S at low or high dose, single or two shots; roughly five received placebo; per-sample allocation not given. Each sample was drawn 63 days after the first injection (of vaccine or placebo). Sequenced by immunoSEQ multiplex PCR; TCRdb stores in-frame clones only, minus some. The table has about 350,000 clones, around nine tenths seen once. This sample comprised peripheral blood, obtained in a trial of Ad26.COV2.S vaccine versus placebo. The source is a person between 18 and 65 years old who received the Ad26.COV2.S COVID-19 vaccine or a placebo.

The chain links TRBV11-2 to TRBJ2-1, with 7 bases that match TRBD1. This CDR3 region has 15 residues. Losses at the gene ends were 4 bases for V and 2 bases for J; bases not matched to a gene: 5. The germline V gene encodes CDR1 SGHAT and CDR2 FQNNGV. CDR3 in DNA: TGTGCCAGCAGCTCGTCGGGACAGCCCTACAATGAGCAGTTCTTC. Translating it yields CASSSSGQPYNEQFF.

V is TRBV7-9 and J is TRBJ2-3, with D possibly being TRBD1 (6 bases). Germline values: CDR1 SEHNR, CDR2 FQNEAQ (reference sequence). The CDR3 is made up of 17 amino acids. V lost 1 base to trimming and J lost 1 base, with 15 bases between them. CDR3 DNA: TGTGCCAGCAGCTTAGGTTTTCAGGGGCCCGGCACAGATACGCAGTATTTT. Residues: CASSLGFQGPGTDTQYF. The full variable domain, rest sourced from reference TRBV7-9 and TRBJ2-3, is DTGVSQNPRHKITKRGQNVTFRCDPISEHNRLYWYRQTLGQGPEFLTYFQNEAQLEKSRLLSDRFSAERPKGSFSTLEIQRTEQGDSAMYLCASSLGFQGPGTDTQYFGPGTRLTVL.

The genes are TRBV28 and TRBJ2-7, with 7 bases identical to TRBD1. The CDR3 totals 15 residues. Per germline, CDR1 MDHEN and CDR2 SYDVKM. V gave up 5 bases and J gave up 3 bases; unmatched junction bases: 10. The CDR3 spells CASSPSTGTNYEQYF. The CDR3 region has the DNA TGTGCCAGCAGTCCCTCGACAGGGACGAACTACGAGCAGTACTTC.

V and J are TRBV10-3 and TRBJ2-5; D unclear. CDR1 ENHRY and CDR2 SYGVKD come from the germline V gene. The V end lost 5 bases, the J end lost 5 bases, and 21 bases lay between the germline ends. This CDR3 has 16 residues. CDR3 sequence (DNA): TGTGCCATCAGTTTCTTCGAACTTTCGCTCCAGGAGACCCAGTACTTC. Protein sequence: CAISFFELSLQETQYF.

This chain links TRBV6-5 with TRBJ1-2; possible D gene TRBD1, 6 bases. V shed 8 bases and J shed 2 bases, with 15 bases lying between them. The CDR3 has 14 residues. The germline V gene encodes CDR1 MNHEY and CDR2 SVGAGI. The CDR3 here is CASRRGSGNYGYTF. The CDR3 DNA sequence: TGTGCCAGCCGGAGGGGGTCGGGGAACTATGGCTACACCTTC.

The chain employs TRBV19 and TRBJ2-2, with D tentatively TRBD2 (5 bases). The CDR3 is 15 amino acids. V shed 6 bases and J shed 4 bases, with 15 bases lying between them. Germline V gene sequence: CDR1 LNHDA, CDR2 SQIVND (reference sequence). CDR3 protein: CASSISVVGTGELFF. CDR3 nucleotides: TGTGCCAGTAGCATTAGCGTTGTGGGCACCGGGGAGCTGTTTTTT.

The V and J genes are TRBV9 and TRBJ2-3; TRBD2 agrees at 9 bases. CDR3 length equals 18 residues. CDR1 is SGDLS and CDR2 is YYNGEE in the germline V gene. V was pared by 1 base and J by 2 bases, with 11 bases of the junction left unmatched. DNA of the CDR3: TGTGCCAGCAGCGTAAATTTTAAGCGGGAGGAAGCCACAGATACGCAGTATTTT. Its translation is CASSVNFKREEATDTQYF.

The chain is built from TRBV11-2 and TRBJ2-7, with TRBD2 identical over 7 bases. Germline V lookup: CDR1 SGHAT, CDR2 FQNNGV. Trimming took 4 bases from V and 4 from J; bases not matched to a gene: 7. This CDR3 comprises 14 residues. CDR3 sequence (DNA): TGTGCCAGCAGCTCGGCTAGCGGATTTTACGAGCAGTACTTC. Protein sequence: CASSSASGFYEQYF. The full variable domain, its missing parts supplied by reference TRBV11-2 and TRBJ2-7, is EAGVAQSPRYKIIEKRQSVAFWCNPISGHATLYWYQQILGQGPKLLIQFQNNGVVDDSQLPKDRFSAERLKGVDSTLKIQPAKLEDSAVYLCASSSASGFYEQYFGPGTRLTVT.

The CDR3 nucleotides read TGTGCCAGTAGTAGGGAGGGATTAGGCAATCAGCCCCAGCATTTT. Amino acid sequence: CASSREGLGNQPQHF. The chain couples TRBV19 to TRBJ1-5, with unresolved D. The V end was cut by 4 bases, the J end by 2 bases, with 12 bases between. The CDR3 runs 15 residues. Germline values: CDR1 LNHDA, CDR2 SQIVND (reference sequence).

This sequence joins TRBV7-9 and TRBJ2-2; 8 positions match TRBD2. The CDR3 sequence is 18 residues long. The germline V gene encodes CDR1 SEHNR and CDR2 FQNEAQ (reference sequence). V lost 2 bases to trimming and J lost 1 base; unmatched junction nucleotides: 9. This CDR3 reads CASSLPPRGGKNTGELFF. The CDR3 coding sequence is TGTGCCAGCAGCTTACCCCCCCGGGGGGGAAAGAACACCGGGGAGCTGTTTTTT.

The J gene is TRBJ2-7, the V gene TRBV18, with D perhaps TRBD2 (6 bases). Germline CDR1 and CDR2: KGHSH and LQKENI. The V end lost 3 bases, the J end lost 5 bases, and 14 bases lay between the germline ends. This CDR3 contains 14 residues. DNA for the CDR3: TGTGCCAGCTCACCCCCTGGGACTGCGAACGAGCAGTACTTC. This encodes CASSPPGTANEQYF.

This chain links TRBV7-9 with TRBJ1-4, with 7 bases aligning to TRBD1. Trimming removed 5 bases from V and 8 bases from J; junction bases left unmatched: 11. Per the germline V gene, CDR1 is SEHNR and CDR2 is FQNEAQ (reference sequence). The CDR3 has 15 residues. The CDR3 is CASSAPGQIWEKLFF. The CDR3 coding sequence is TGTGCCAGCAGCGCCCCGGGACAGATCTGGGAAAAACTGTTTTTT.

The CDR3 here is CATGQTGSNQPQHF. The CDR3 DNA reads TGTGCCACCGGCCAAACAGGCAGCAATCAGCCCCAGCATTTT. The rearrangement uses TRBV24-1 and TRBJ1-5, with D perhaps TRBD1 (5 bases). The CDR3 consists of 14 residues. V shed 9 bases and J shed 1 base, with 12 bases lying between them. The germline V gene encodes CDR1 KGHDR and CDR2 SFDVKD.

The V call is TRBV6-2 or TRBV6-3, the J call TRBJ2-3; TRBD2 aligns across 10 bases. There are 16 residues in the CDR3. Trimming took 4 bases from V and 1 from J; bases not matched to a gene: 5. The germline V gene encodes CDR1 MNHEY and CDR2 SVGEGT. The CDR3 here is CASSSVAGGRTDTQYF. CDR3 nucleotides: TGTGCCAGCAGTTCAGTAGCGGGAGGACGCACAGATACGCAGTATTTT.

The rearrangement joins TRBV2 to TRBJ2-1, with D maybe TRBD1 (5 bases). V lost 3 bases to trimming and J lost 9 bases, with 15 bases between them. The CDR3 runs 14 residues. Per germline, CDR1 SNHLY and CDR2 FYNNEI. The CDR3 DNA reads TGTGCCAGCAGTGAGCTAGATCGGCAGGGTGAGCAGTTCTTC. It is translated as CASSELDRQGEQFF.

The chain uses TRBV18 and TRBJ1-6; possibly TRBD1 for D (5 bases). Germline V CDR1 and CDR2: KGHSH, LQKENI. The CDR3 sequence is 14 residues long. V was trimmed by 3 bases and J by 7 bases, leaving 10 bases between them. CDR3 in DNA: TGTGCCAGCTCACCGGGGCCGCAGAATTCACCCCTCCACTTT. Encoded protein: CASSPGPQNSPLHF.

The rearrangement links TRBV6-5 to TRBJ2-1, with 7 bases identical to TRBD2. In germline, CDR1 is MNHEY, CDR2 SVGAGI. V lost 5 bases and J lost 8; bases outside the gene matches: 3. This CDR3 has 12 residues. CDR3 in amino acids: CASSPGGHEQFF. The DNA of the CDR3 is TGTGCCAGCAGTCCGGGGGGACATGAGCAGTTCTTC.

This clone was seen a few times. The chain uses TRBV6-6 and TRBJ1-1; D unresolved. CDR3 length: 14 amino acids. The germline CDR1 and CDR2 sequences are MNHNY and SVGAGI (reference sequence). Deletions cut 2 bases from V and 5 bases from J, with 12 bases between. The CDR3 nucleotides read TGTGCCAGCAGTTACGCCCGAGCGGGGACTGAAGCTTTCTTT. Translating gives CASSYARAGTEAFF.

V usage is TRBV6-1 and J usage is TRBJ2-3; D perhaps matches TRBD2 (6 bases). Germline assignment: CDR1 MNHNS and CDR2 SASEGT. Trimming took off 2 bases at V and 9 bases at J, with 15 bases between the two ends. The CDR3 is made up of 14 amino acids. The CDR3 protein is CASSESSGGFTQYF. CDR3 bases: TGTGCCAGCAGTGAAAGCTCCGGGGGTTTCACGCAGTATTTT.

The chain has TRBV28 and TRBJ1-5, with no clear D. The V gene's germline CDR1 is MDHEN and CDR2 SYDVKM. The V gene lost 5 bases and the J gene lost 7 bases, with 12 bases spanning the gap. This CDR3 is 13 amino acids long. The CDR3 is CASSPHPSQPQHF. In nucleotides, the CDR3 is TGTGCCAGCAGTCCTCACCCCTCCCAGCCCCAGCATTTT.

J is TRBJ2-2 and V is TRBV3-1 (or the pseudogene TRBV3-2), with no clear D. This CDR3 has 16 amino acids. Germline V CDR1 and CDR2: LGHDT, YNNKEL (reference sequence). The germline V and J ends were trimmed by 2 bases and 3 bases, with 13 bases remaining between them. CDR3 amino acids: CASSQPRAPHTGELFF. CDR3 nucleotides: TGTGCCAGCAGCCAACCCCGGGCCCCCCACACCGGGGAGCTGTTTTTT.

The chain is built from TRBV2 and TRBJ2-5; 13 bases agree with TRBD2. The V gene end was trimmed by 4 bases and the J gene end by 3 bases; junction bases not matched to a gene: 5. Looked up from germline, CDR1 is SNHLY and CDR2 is FYNNEI. CDR3 size: 16 residues. The CDR3 loop reads CASSGPLAGGEETQYF. In DNA form, the CDR3 reads TGTGCCAGCAGTGGCCCACTAGCGGGAGGGGAAGAGACCCAGTACTTC. The full variable domain, in which reference TRBV2 and TRBJ2-5 provide the parts outside the CDR3, is EPEVTQTPSHQVTQMGQEVILRCVPISNHLYFYWYRQILGQKVEFLVSFYNNEISEKSEIFDDQFSVERPDGSNFTLKIRSTKLEDSAMYFCASSGPLAGGEETQYFGPGTRLLVL.

This chain links TRBV5-1 with TRBJ1-4; TRBD1 might be the D (5 bases). This CDR3 contains 14 residues. V lost 3 bases and J lost 6, with 12 bases in between. The germline V gene encodes CDR1 SGHRS and CDR2 YFSETQ. The CDR3 region has the DNA TGCGCCAGCAGCTCGGGGCGGGGTCATGAAAAACTGTTTTTT. It specifies CASSSGRGHEKLFF.

This chain uses TRBV5-4 with TRBJ2-5; D ambiguous. V was shortened by 9 bases and J by 5 bases, with 17 bases between the two germline ends. The CDR3 length is 13 residues. CDR1 and CDR2 (germline): SGHNT, YYREEE (reference sequence). CDR3 DNA: TGTGCCACCCAATCTGCCCGTAGGGAGACCCAGTACTTC. This translates into CATQSARRETQYF.

The rearrangement links TRBV7-2 to TRBJ1-3; 8 bases line up with TRBD1. Per the germline V gene, CDR1 is SGHTA and CDR2 is FQGNSA. CDR3 length equals 14 residues. Trimming at V came to 5 bases and at J to 4 bases, leaving 4 bases not matched to a gene. The CDR3, as DNA: TGTGCCAGCAGCGTTGGGACAGGAGGAAACACCATATATTTT. This translates into CASSVGTGGNTIYF.

The gene calls are TRBV6-1 and TRBJ1-2; 7 bases fit TRBD1. Germline values: CDR1 MNHNS, CDR2 SASEGT. V gave up 0 bases and J gave up 4 bases; unmatched junction bases: 5. This CDR3 has 15 amino acids. This chain's CDR3 is CASSEAGQTFYGYTF. Written as DNA, the CDR3 is TGTGCCAGCAGTGAAGCGGGACAGACCTTCTATGGCTACACCTTC.

V and J are TRBV7-2 and TRBJ2-5, with D tentatively TRBD1 (5 bases). CDR1 and CDR2 (germline): SGHTA, FQGNSA. The length of the CDR3 is 14 residues. Trimming left V 8 bases short and J 1 base short, with 14 bases between. The CDR3 loop reads CASRGRVSQETQYF. Written as DNA, the CDR3 is TGTGCCAGCCGAGGCAGGGTCTCCCAAGAGACCCAGTACTTC.

The V and J genes are TRBV7-9 and TRBJ1-6; D is undetermined. V gave up 5 bases and J gave up 6 bases, with 11 bases separating them. Per germline, CDR1 SEHNR and CDR2 FQNEAQ (reference sequence). This CDR3 has 14 amino acids. The CDR3 reads CASSPGLSNSPLHF. The CDR3 nucleotides are TGTGCCAGCAGCCCTGGACTTAGTAATTCACCCCTCCACTTT.

About this clone: Other DNA variants within this sample encode the same CDR3. The chain is built from TRBV11-2 and TRBJ2-7, with D maybe TRBD1 (5 bases). Germline V CDR1 and CDR2: SGHAT, FQNNGV. The CDR3 has 12 amino acids. Trimming removed 3 bases at V and 3 bases at J, with 6 bases between. The CDR3 nucleotides read TGTGCCAGCAGCTTCCAGGGCTACGAGCAGTACTTC. It is translated as CASSFQGYEQYF.

This clone was found a few times. The rearrangement links TRBV14 to TRBJ2-7, with D tentatively TRBD2 (6 bases). The germline gives CDR1 SGHDN, CDR2 FVKESK. This CDR3 contains 12 residues. Trimming left V 4 bases short and J 6 bases short, with 10 bases between. This CDR3 is CASSRLVSEQYF. Written as DNA, the CDR3 is TGTGCCAGCAGCCGACTAGTAAGCGAGCAGTACTTC.

The chain combines TRBV18 with TRBJ1-6, with D possibly TRBD1 on 5 matching bases. Trimming pared 2 bases from V and 7 bases from J, leaving 12 bases between. The CDR3 covers 15 residues. Germline loops: CDR1 KGHSH, CDR2 LQKENI. Here the CDR3 reads CASSPLTTENSPLHF. The CDR3 DNA sequence: TGTGCCAGCTCACCATTAACGACAGAGAATTCACCCCTCCACTTT.